This T cell receptor beta chain emerged from a study of shared clonotypes between healthy human individuals. For this clone: The antigen remains unidentified.

Study observations and caveats: The represented genetic and exposure-history diversity was limited by the small number of donors.

Several immunoSEQ plates received, in even portions, the genomic DNA of each subset. In the authors' workflow: Owing to the provision of junction-only sequences devoid of quality scores by immunoSEQ, filtering differed. Generated by immunoSEQ multiplex PCR, the TCRdb table keeps only in-frame clones and is missing some. The DNA was the basis for D and trimming; V, J and clone size are from that table. The table has about 820,000 clones, nearly 95% seen once; the top ten hold more than 20%. Naive-designated CD8 cells lacked CD45RO, were positively enriched for CCR7, and omitted terminally differentiated effector memory CD45RA+ cells. V lost 6 bases and J lost 2; bases outside the gene matches: 3. Germline lookup yields CDR1 LNHDA and CDR2 SQIVND (reference sequence). The CDR3 consists of 14 residues.

This chain connects TRBV19 to TRBJ2-7, with 11 bases aligning to TRBD2. The specimen sequenced was naive CD8+ T cells sorted from blood. The receptor comes from a man in his thirties or forties in good health. CDR3 protein: CASRVTSGTYEQYF. The CDR3 DNA sequence: TGTGCCAGTAGGGTGACTAGCGGGACCTACGAGCAGTACTTC.